These 5 T cell receptor beta chains came from one sample sequenced in a study of blood T cell repertoires in COVID-19. This table comes from immunoSEQ multiplex PCR, and its TCRdb copy is limited to in-frame clones, with some not included. The profile covers about 120,000 clones, with approximately 87% appearing a single time and under 5% taken by the ten largest. The sequencing sample was made of peripheral blood. All receptors derive from a man in his 60s with acute or convalescent COVID-19.

This clone was detected only a few times. The V call is TRBV27, the J call TRBJ2-1, with 9 bases identical to TRBD1. Germline V gene data show CDR1 as MNHEY and CDR2 as SMNVEV (reference sequence). The length of the CDR3 is 16 residues. V lost 4 bases, J lost 6 bases, and 10 bases stayed unmatched. CDR3 sequence reads: CASSSSRDRDVNEQFF. The DNA for the CDR3 is TGTGCCAGCAGTTCCTCTCGGGACAGGGATGTCAATGAGCAGTTCTTC.

The chain links TRBV4-3 to TRBJ2-5, with a tentative D call TRBD2 (6 bases). V gave up 1 base and J gave up 4 bases, with 16 bases separating them. The germline CDR1 and CDR2 sequences are LGHNA and YSLEER. The CDR3 is made up of 16 amino acids. The CDR3 protein is CASSQASGGRGETQYF. In nucleotides, the CDR3 is TGCGCCAGCAGCCAAGCCTCGGGCGGGCGGGGAGAGACCCAGTACTTC.

This chain uses TRBV29-1 with TRBJ2-7; TRBD1 aligns across 9 bases. After removal of 0 bases from V and 9 bases from J, the junction contained 12 bases not matched to a gene. The CDR3 totals 15 residues. Germline CDR1 SQVTM, CDR2 ANQGSEA. The CDR3 here is CSVEESGQGPIWQYF. CDR3 bases: TGCAGCGTTGAAGAAAGCGGACAGGGGCCTATCTGGCAGTACTTC.

The chain employs TRBV7-3 and TRBJ2-1, with TRBD2 identical over 13 bases. The CDR3 consists of 15 residues. The ends lost 5 bases at V and 6 bases at J; junction bases unmatched: 4. Looked up from germline, CDR1 is SGHTA and CDR2 is FQGTGA. The CDR3 here is CASSPGTSGINEQFF. The CDR3 coding sequence is TGTGCCAGCAGCCCCGGGACTAGCGGGATCAATGAGCAGTTCTTC. The full variable domain, with the rest looked up from reference TRBV7-3 and TRBJ2-1, is GAGVSQTPSNKVTEKGKYVELRCDPISGHTALYWYRQSLGQGPEFLIYFQGTGAADDSGLPNDRFFAVRPEGSVSTLKIQRTERGDSAVYLCASSPGTSGINEQFFGPGTRLTVL.

This chain joins TRBV2 and TRBJ2-7, with 10 bases identical to TRBD2. CDR1 SNHLY and CDR2 FYNNEI come from the germline V gene. The V gene end was trimmed by 7 bases and the J gene end by 4 bases; junction bases not matched to a gene: 7. The CDR3 contains 14 residues. CDR3 protein: CASNPSGSMYEQYF. For the CDR3, the DNA is TGTGCCAGCAACCCTAGCGGGAGTATGTACGAGCAGTACTTC.